This TCR beta chain was sequenced for a study of cytomegalovirus exposure and HLA in healthy donors. The wider study: Around 180 million T cells yielded around 120 million unique TCR beta sequences in earlier analysis.

13 Jbeta primers and 60 Vbeta primers were used for the PCR. Libraries were prepared by immunoSEQ multiplex PCR; TCRdb keeps only in-frame clonotypes and omits some of them. The top ten clones hold 0.95% to 1.5% of a sample with about 130,000 clones, around 80% of them seen once. Germline V CDR1 and CDR2: LNHDA, SQIVND (reference sequence). The CDR3 spans 16 residues. J gave up 3 bases and V 5 bases, and 5 bases lay outside the gene matches. The sample consisted of PBMCs. This receptor was taken from a female donor in good health and CMV-seronegative. The rearrangement links TRBV19 to TRBJ2-1, with 12 bases lining up with TRBD2. The CDR3 is CASSLKTSGGYNEQFF. CDR3 nucleotides: TGTGCCAGTAGTTTGAAGACTAGCGGGGGCTACAATGAGCAGTTCTTC.